This is a list of T cell receptor beta chains from one sample in a study of OX40 agonist ivuxolimab in advanced cancers. Sequencing used immunoSEQ multiplex PCR; TCRdb keeps in-frame clones, though not all of them. The repertoire holds tens of thousands of clones, roughly three quarters seen once, with approximately 2.6% in the top ten. The sample here was CD4+ or CD8+ T cells sorted from blood, taken in a trial of the OX40 agonist ivuxolimab. The receptor source for this set is an adult with an advanced solid tumor such as melanoma, head and neck, liver or kidney cancer. The CDR3 runs from the conserved cysteine through the conserved F or W. Each record gives: J gene, clone size, CDR3 length, D gene, V gene, CDR3 DNA, CDR3 protein. A D gene is named only where the DNA matches it firmly. Size values are once, few and many counts, or a class for expanded clones, and some rows have none.

TRBJ2-3 - 15 - TRBV5-4 TGTGCCAGCAGCTTGGATTTTGACACCTCAAATACGCAGTATTTT CASSLDFDTSNTQYF
TRBJ1-2 few 13 - TRBV13 TGTGCCAGCAGTGGAACAGGATTCTATGGCTACACCTTC CASSGTGFYGYTF
TRBJ1-4 once 14 - TRBV11-1 TGTGCCAGCAGCTCCCGGGCAGGGACGGAAAAACTGTTTTTT CASSSRAGTEKLFF
TRBJ1-5 - 15 TRBD1 TRBV6-1 TGTGCCAGCAGGGGGACAGGGGGATATAATCAGCCCCAGCATTTT CASRGTGGYNQPQHF
TRBJ1-5 - 14 - TRBV6-5 TGTGCCAGCAGCCCCCGGGGGTTGGGTCAGCCCCAGCATTTT CASSPRGLGQPQHF
TRBJ2-3 once 13 - TRBV27 TGTGCCAGCAGAGGGGCAGCGGCAGATACGCAGTATTTT CASRGAAADTQYF
TRBJ2-7 - 15 - TRBV7-6 TGTGCCAGCAGCTTAGTAGACGGGAGTGGGTACGAGCAGTACTTC CASSLVDGSGYEQYF
TRBJ2-2 - 18 TRBD2 TRBV5-1 TGCGCCAGCAGCTGGGTGACTAGCGGGAGTGCGAACACCGGGGAGCTGTTTTTT CASSWVTSGSANTGELFF
TRBJ1-2 - 15 - TRBV28 TGTGCCAGCAGTTTTCTCGGACTTCCAACCTATGGCTACACCTTC CASSFLGLPTYGYTF
TRBJ2-3 once 15 TRBD1 TRBV7-9 TGTGCCAGCAGTAAAGACAGGGGATTCACAGATACGCAGTATTTT CASSKDRGFTDTQYF
TRBJ1-3 - 15 - TRBV28 TGTGCCAGCAGTTTAGAGGGGTTCTCTGGAAACACCATATATTTT CASSLEGFSGNTIYF
TRBJ2-3 - 11 - TRBV20-1 TGCAGTGCTAGAAAGTGGGATACGCAGTATTTT CSARKWDTQYF
TRBJ2-1 once 16 - TRBV19 TGTGCCAGTAGTATAGGGCGGGGTATAACCTACAATGAGCAGTTCTTC CASSIGRGITYNEQFF
TRBJ2-5 few 16 TRBD1 TRBV7-8 TGTGCCAGCAGCCGGACGGGACAGGGGCCGCGAGAGACCCAGTACTTC CASSRTGQGPRETQYF
TRBJ2-3 medium-sized 16 TRBD2 TRBV6-1 TGTGCCAGCAGTGAAGAGAGACTAGCGGTTGGAGGGACGCAGTATTTT CASSEERLAVGGTQYF
TRBJ1-1 - 14 TRBD1 TRBV7-2 TGTGCCAGCAGCCCCAGGGGGCGGGGGACTGAAGCTTTCTTT CASSPRGRGTEAFF
TRBJ2-7 once 13 - TRBV10-2 TGCGCCAGCAGTGACCCCCCGTCCTACGAGCAGTACTTC CASSDPPSYEQYF
TRBJ1-5 - 14 - TRBV10-3 TGTGCCATCAGTGAGGCAGGGGTCAATCAGCCCCAGCATTTT CAISEAGVNQPQHF
TRBJ1-5 few 15 - TRBV27 TGTGCCAGCAGGAGGAGTAGCGGGGCGGTCCAGCCCCAGCATTTT CASRRSSGAVQPQHF
TRBJ2-5 few 18 TRBD2 TRBV9 TGTGCCAGCAGCGTAGCTACTAGCGGGAGGAGAAGGCAAGAGACCCAGTACTTC CASSVATSGRRRQETQYF
TRBJ1-3 - 14 - TRBV5-4 TGTGCCAGCAGCGTACAGGGCTCTGGAAACACCATATATTTT CASSVQGSGNTIYF
TRBJ2-7 - 16 TRBD1 TRBV10-3 TGTGCCATCAGTGCCAAACGGGACAGTTCTCCCTACGAGCAGTACTTC CAISAKRDSSPYEQYF
TRBJ2-7 few 16 TRBD1 TRBV18 TGTGCCAGCTCACCAAACAGGGGCAGGAGCTCCTACGAGCAGTACTTC CASSPNRGRSSYEQYF
TRBJ2-3 - 14 - TRBV19 TGTGCCAGTAGCGGGAGTGTCGTCGCAGATACGCAGTATTTT CASSGSVVADTQYF
TRBJ2-7 - 15 TRBD1 TRBV19 TGTGCCAGTAGTCATCAAAGGACAGGCTCCTACGAGCAGTACTTC CASSHQRTGSYEQYF
TRBJ2-1 - 13 - TRBV27 TGTGCCAGCAGTGGCCGGGACCCGTATGAGCAGTTCTTC CASSGRDPYEQFF
TRBJ2-5 many 13 - TRBV2 TGTGCCAGCAACCTAGACTATCAAGAGACCCAGTACTTC CASNLDYQETQYF
TRBJ1-1 - 14 TRBD1 TRBV28 TGTGCCAGCAGTTTGCCCGACAGGGGAACTGAAGCTTTCTTT CASSLPDRGTEAFF
TRBJ1-2 - 13 - TRBV6-6 TGTGCCAGCAGTCCAGACCCGGGAAGGAGCTACACCTTC CASSPDPGRSYTF
TRBJ1-1 - 12 - TRBV28 TGTGCCAGCAGTTTACAGGTGCATGGAGCTTTCTTT CASSLQVHGAFF
TRBJ2-2 - 13 TRBD2 TRBV28 TGTGCCAGCAGATCTAGCGGGAGAGGGGAGCTGTTTTTT CASRSSGRGELFF
TRBJ1-1 few 14 - TRBV9 TGTGCCAGCAGCGTAGTTCAAGGGGGGAGTGAAGCTTTCTTT CASSVVQGGSEAFF
TRBJ2-2 - 15 TRBD2 TRBV5-1 TGCGCCAGCAGCCGCGGACTAGCGGGAGCCGGGGAGCTGTTTTTT CASSRGLAGAGELFF
TRBJ2-3 - 16 - TRBV21-1 TGTGCCAGCAGCAATAGAGGGGGCGGTAGCACAGATACGCAGTATTTT CASSNRGGGSTDTQYF
TRBJ1-2 few 14 - TRBV11-2 TGTGCCAGCAGCGGGAACCCTGCCTACTATGGCTACACCTTC CASSGNPAYYGYTF
TRBJ2-1 - 14 TRBD2 TRBV5-1 TGCGCCAGCAGCGGTAGCGGGAACCACAATGAGCAGTTCTTC CASSGSGNHNEQFF
TRBJ1-2 few 13 - TRBV28 TGTGCCAGCAGTGCGGGGGGCGGCTATGGCTACACCTTC CASSAGGGYGYTF
TRBJ2-7 - 16 - TRBV6-5 TGTGCCAGCAGTTACGATCCGAGCGGAAGCTCCTACGAGCAGTACTTC CASSYDPSGSSYEQYF
TRBJ2-1 - 14 - TRBV7-8 TGTGCCAGCAGCTTAGCGTCGACCCACAATGAGCAGTTCTTC CASSLASTHNEQFF
TRBJ2-3 once 13 - TRBV7-2 TGTGCCAGCAGCACGGACCACACAGATACGCAGTATTTT CASSTDHTDTQYF
TRBJ2-5 - 13 - TRBV6-1 TGTGCCAGCAGGAACAGCGCCGCGGAGACCCAGTACTTC CASRNSAAETQYF
TRBJ2-3 - 16 TRBD2 TRBV19 TGTGCCAGTAGTATAGTGGCAGGGAGGGCCACAGATACGCAGTATTTT CASSIVAGRATDTQYF
TRBJ2-5 - 14 TRBD2 TRBV19 TGTGCCAGTAGTGCACTAGCGGGTAAAGAGACCCAGTACTTC CASSALAGKETQYF
TRBJ1-2 - 13 - TRBV7-8 TGTGCCAGCAGCCCACGGACGGCCTATGGCTACACCTTC CASSPRTAYGYTF
TRBJ1-2 - 14 - TRBV27 TGTGCCAGCAGTTTAGACCCTACAGACTATGGCTACACCTTC CASSLDPTDYGYTF